This TCR beta chain derives from a study of cytomegalovirus exposure and HLA in healthy donors. Looking at the study overall: As an earlier analysis found, roughly 180 million T cells yielded approximately 100 million unique TCR beta sequences. Whole-study findings and limits: The HLA-A and HLA-B alleles of most subjects were reportedly predicted accurately from TCR beta sequences. A later analysis reportedly found fewer N-insertions in an Asian-associated ancestry cluster than the roughly 670-donor mean. Some V segments could not be told apart, so they were left out, TRBV6-2 and TRBV6-3 among them.

A note on this clone: Its antigen remains unidentified.

13 Jbeta primers and 60 Vbeta primers were used for the PCR. Method: immunoSEQ multiplex PCR; TCRdb's copy keeps in-frame clones and lacks some. Its table lists about 79,000 clones. From germline, CDR1 is MGHRA and CDR2 YSYEKL. Trimming removed 4 bases at V and 1 base at J, with 4 bases between. The CDR3 has 12 residues. The sequence derives from a man aged 25-40 years in good health and CMV-seronegative. The chain couples TRBV4-1 to TRBJ1-1; no clear D gene. Sequenced sample: PBMCs. This CDR3 is CASSRGNTEAFF. CDR3 nucleotides: TGCGCCAGCAGCCGAGGGAACACTGAAGCTTTCTTT.